Below are 18 T cell receptor beta chains sequenced from a single sample in a study of cytomegalovirus exposure and HLA in healthy donors. A multiplex PCR was run with 60 Vbeta primers and 13 Jbeta primers. Data came from immunoSEQ multiplex PCR; TCRdb stores just in-frame clones and leaves some out. The sample records about 160,000 clones, 65% to 70% being singletons. Sequenced input: PBMCs. These receptors all come from a woman aged 18-29 years in good health and CMV-seropositive.

The J gene is TRBJ2-5, the V gene TRBV4-1; 14 bases line up with TRBD2. J was trimmed by 4 bases and V by 1 base; bases with no gene match: 11. Germline loops: CDR1 MGHRA, CDR2 YSYEKL. This CDR3 spans 19 amino acids. This CDR3 is CASSQGLAGGPWIGETQYF. Here the CDR3 DNA reads TGCGCCAGCAGCCAAGGACTAGCGGGGGGGCCGTGGATCGGAGAGACCCAGTACTTC.

In its sample, this clone was seen a few times. V is TRBV5-1 and J is TRBJ2-1; possibly TRBD2 for D (5 bases). This CDR3 spans 13 amino acids. V gave up 4 bases and J gave up 9 bases, with 14 bases separating them. Germline CDR1 SGHRS, CDR2 YFSETQ. In DNA, the CDR3 is TGCGCCAGCAGCCCTTTTCTAGCTGCTGAGCAGTTCTTC. Amino acids: CASSPFLAAEQFF.

The genes are TRBV5-4 and TRBJ2-1, with D possibly matching TRBD2 (6 bases). This CDR3 comprises 16 residues. With 4 bases removed from V and 4 bases from J, the gap between germline ends came to 18 bases. Per the germline V gene, CDR1 is SGHNT and CDR2 is YYREEE (reference sequence). CDR3 amino acids: CASSPGGANVYNEQFF. CDR3 bases: TGTGCCAGCAGCCCCGGCGGGGCAAACGTATACAATGAGCAGTTCTTC.

This clone was counted only a few times. The rearrangement joins TRBV2 to TRBJ2-1; TRBD1 agrees at 8 bases. V was pared by 6 bases and J by 0 bases, with 4 bases of the junction left unmatched. The germline V gene has CDR1 SNHLY and CDR2 FYNNEI. This CDR3 has 15 amino acids. For the CDR3, the DNA is TGTGCCAGCAGATCACAGGGGGGCTCCTACAATGAGCAGTTCTTC. It encodes CASRSQGGSYNEQFF.

The V gene is TRBV27, the J gene TRBJ2-7, with D maybe TRBD2 (6 bases). The CDR3 has 15 amino acids. The germline CDR1 and CDR2 sequences are MNHEY and SMNVEV (reference sequence). V was trimmed by 0 bases and J by 5 bases, leaving 14 bases between them. The CDR3: CASSLSPGGMDEQYF. DNA for the CDR3: TGTGCCAGCAGTTTATCGCCCGGGGGTATGGACGAGCAGTACTTC.

J is TRBJ1-2 and V is TRBV28; perhaps TRBD1 as D (6 bases). The germline V gene has CDR1 MDHEN and CDR2 SYDVKM. With 4 bases removed from V and 3 bases from J, the gap between germline ends came to 9 bases. The CDR3 is 13 residues long. The CDR3 DNA reads as TGTGCCAGCAGTTCCGGGACACACTATGGCTACACCTTC. It encodes CASSSGTHYGYTF.

The CDR3 spells CAWGTGFYGYTF. CDR3 DNA sequence: TGTGCCTGGGGTACAGGGTTCTATGGCTACACCTTC. This chain joins TRBV30 and TRBJ1-2; D is possibly TRBD1 (6 bases). This CDR3 contains 12 residues. Per the germline V gene, CDR1 is GTSNPN and CDR2 is SVGIG (reference sequence). The V end lost 5 bases, the J end lost 4 bases, and 11 bases lay between the germline ends.

This sequence joins TRBV29-1 and TRBJ2-1; 9 positions agree with TRBD2. The germline gives CDR1 SQVTM, CDR2 ANQGSEA. The CDR3 loop spans 16 amino acids. CDR3 sequence (DNA): TGCAGTGCCCCTAGGGCTAGCGGGGTCCGCTACAATGAGCAGTTCTTC. The encoded protein is CSAPRASGVRYNEQFF.

This CDR3 reads CASSPSGGFPDTQYF. The CDR3 coding sequence is TGTGCCAGCAGCCCCAGCGGGGGGTTCCCAGATACGCAGTATTTT. The chain joins TRBV7-9 to TRBJ2-3, with 9 nucleotides matching TRBD2. Germline CDR1 SEHNR, CDR2 FQNEAQ (reference sequence). The CDR3 extends over 15 amino acids. J was trimmed by 4 bases and V by 5 bases; bases with no gene match: 7.

In its sample, this clone was seen once. The J gene is TRBJ2-7, the V gene TRBV15, with 8 positions matching TRBD2. CDR1 LNHNV and CDR2 YYDKDF come from the germline V gene (reference sequence). The CDR3 totals 17 residues. The J segment lost 3 bases and the V segment lost 2 bases, leaving 12 bases of the junction unmatched. The CDR3 protein is CATSRKRGGTALYEQYF. The DNA of the CDR3 is TGTGCCACCAGCAGAAAACGGGGGGGGACTGCCCTCTACGAGCAGTACTTC.

V and J are TRBV7-8 and TRBJ2-3; D is possibly TRBD2 (5 bases). The CDR3 totals 15 residues. Germline V gene sequence: CDR1 SGHVS, CDR2 FQNEAQ. Trimming took 5 bases from V and 8 from J, leaving 20 bases between them. CDR3 nucleotide sequence: TGTGCCAGCAGCCCCGGGGTATCACAGATTGGTACGCAGTATTTT. It yields the protein CASSPGVSQIGTQYF. Full variable domain (missing parts from reference TRBV7-8 and TRBJ2-3): GAGVSQSPRYKVAKRGQDVALRCDPISGHVSLFWYQQALGQGPEFLTYFQNEAQLDKSGLPSDRFFAERPEGSVSTLKIQRTQQEDSAVYLCASSPGVSQIGTQYFGPGTRLTVL.

A single count supports this clone. This rearrangement joins TRBV29-1 to TRBJ2-3; D perhaps matches TRBD2 (6 bases). CDR1 SQVTM and CDR2 ANQGSEA come from the germline V gene. The CDR3 runs to 13 residues. Trimming shortened V by 5 bases and J by 5 bases, and 14 bases separated the two germline ends. CDR3 loop: CSVYGLGGDTQYF. CDR3 DNA sequence: TGCAGCGTTTATGGTTTGGGGGGAGATACGCAGTATTTT.

The rearrangement links TRBV7-2 to TRBJ2-5, with a possible D match to TRBD1 (6 bases). Germline CDR1 reads SGHTA; CDR2 reads FQGNSA. Trimming removed 5 bases at V and 3 bases at J, with 13 bases between. The CDR3 is made up of 14 amino acids. CDR3 amino acids: CASSLSWTEETQYF. CDR3 DNA sequence: TGTGCCAGCAGCCTCAGTTGGACAGAAGAGACCCAGTACTTC. Drawing the rest from reference TRBV7-2 and TRBJ2-5, the complete variable domain is GAGVSQSPSNKVTEKGKDVELRCDPISGHTALYWYRQSLGQGLEFLIYFQGNSAPDKSGLPSDRFSAERTGGSVSTLTIQRTQQEDSAVYLCASSLSWTEETQYFGPGTRLLVL.

V and J are TRBV19 and TRBJ2-7, with 9 bases lining up with TRBD1. V shed 3 bases, J shed 3 bases, and the junction held 3 bases outside the gene matches. The CDR3 consists of 14 residues. Germline loops: CDR1 LNHDA, CDR2 SQIVND (reference sequence). The CDR3 nucleotides are TGTGCCAGTAGTATGGGGACAGGGATCTACGAGCAGTACTTC. This gives the protein CASSMGTGIYEQYF.

A few counts support this clone. The gene calls are TRBV20-1 and TRBJ2-5; D unresolved. This CDR3 spans 11 amino acids. With 3 bases removed from V and 9 bases from J, the gap between germline ends came to 11 bases. CDR1 is DFQATT, CDR2 SNEGSKA, per germline (reference sequence). The CDR3, as DNA: TGCAGTGCTAGGGGCCCGGTGGCCCAGTACTTC. This codes for CSARGPVAQYF.

This chain links TRBV5-5 with TRBJ2-2; 9 nucleotides line up with TRBD2. The CDR3 totals 16 residues. Germline V gene lookup returns CDR1 SGHKS and CDR2 YYEKEE (reference sequence). V was clipped by 4 bases and J by 7 bases; unmatched bases: 11. CDR3 sequence: CASSPGLAGVYGELFF. The CDR3 coding sequence is TGTGCCAGCAGCCCCGGGTTAGCGGGAGTCTACGGGGAGCTGTTTTTT.

The rearrangement joins TRBV7-2 to TRBJ2-1, with 12 bases identical to TRBD2. The V gene's germline CDR1 is SGHTA and CDR2 FQGNSA. V shed 5 bases and J 6 bases; nucleotides not matched to a gene: 11. This CDR3 spans 17 amino acids. CDR3 coding DNA: TGTGCCAGCAGCCCCCAGAGTGGACTAGCGGGGTTCAATGAGCAGTTCTTC. Amino acid sequence: CASSPQSGLAGFNEQFF.

CDR3 region: CASKVETSGGGEQFF. The CDR3 DNA reads as TGTGCCAGCAAGGTCGAGACTAGCGGGGGTGGCGAGCAGTTCTTC. This rearrangement joins TRBV6-1 to TRBJ2-1, with TRBD2 identical over 12 bases. V shed 7 bases and J 10 bases; nucleotides not matched to a gene: 11. From germline, CDR1 is MNHNS and CDR2 SASEGT. CDR3 length: 15 residues.